Each of the 20 T cell receptor beta chains below was sequenced from the same sample in a study of T-cell memory formation after mild COVID-19. TCRdb reanalysed the 5' RACE reads using MiXCR and keeps one entry per CDR3 protein. The sample carries some 82,000 distinct CDR3 sequences, roughly 12% recorded once. Sequencing input: PBMCs or a T cell subset sorted from them (not recorded which). These receptor sequences come from a young man who had mild COVID-19 (a few samples of this study predate the infection). Cell type and time point are not known.

This clonotype turned up a few times. The rearrangement joins TRBV4-3 to TRBJ2-2; D gene ambiguous. Trimming pared 4 bases from V and 5 bases from J, leaving 5 bases between. The CDR3 totals 12 residues. CDR1 is LGHNA and CDR2 is YSLEER in the germline V gene. CDR3 protein: CASSRETGELFF. CDR3 DNA: TGCGCCAGCAGCCGCGAGACCGGGGAGCTGTTTTTT.

J is TRBJ2-7 and V is TRBV24-1; D might be TRBD1 (5 bases). The germline CDR1 and CDR2 sequences are KGHDR and SFDVKD. The CDR3 length is 12 residues. Trimming shortened V by 6 bases and J by 5 bases, and 10 bases separated the two germline ends. The CDR3 loop reads CATSPGQNEQYF. The DNA of the CDR3 is TGTGCCACCAGTCCAGGGCAGAACGAGCAGTACTTC.

This clonotype was seen only a few times. The chain couples TRBV5-1 to TRBJ1-2, with 7 positions matching TRBD1. Germline CDR1 SGHRS, CDR2 YFSETQ. Trimming removed 4 bases from V and 3 bases from J; junction bases left unmatched: 6. The CDR3 consists of 14 residues. The CDR3 protein is CASSAGQSYYGYTF. The CDR3, as DNA: TGCGCCAGCAGCGCGGGACAGAGTTACTATGGCTACACCTTC. The entire variable domain, with the rest obtained from reference TRBV5-1 and TRBJ1-2, is as follows: KAGVTQTPRYLIKTRGQQVTLSCSPISGHRSVSWYQQTPGQGLQFLFEYFSETQRNKGNFPGRFSGRQFSNSRSEMNVSTLELGDSALYLCASSAGQSYYGYTFGSGTRLTVV.

The chain is built from TRBV15 and TRBJ1-2; the D gene is possibly TRBD1 (5 bases). The CDR3 is 16 amino acids. CDR1 LNHNV and CDR2 YYDKDF come from the germline V gene (reference sequence). V lost 4 bases and J 6 bases, leaving 21 bases between the germline ends. Here the CDR3 DNA reads TGTGCCACCAGCACAAGGTCGGGGTCAGGGCGGGATGGCTACACCTTC. Translating it yields CATSTRSGSGRDGYTF.

The J gene is TRBJ2-5, the V gene TRBV3-1; possibly TRBD2 for D (7 bases). Germline CDR1 and CDR2: LGHDT and YNNKEL (reference sequence). The CDR3 is 20 amino acids. V was cut by 4 bases and J by 2 bases, with 29 bases left in between. The DNA of the CDR3 is TGTGCCAGCAGCCCCACCGGGTGGGGGGGGGCGTCGGATCAACAAGAGACCCAGTACTTC. Translation: CASSPTGWGGASDQQETQYF.

This chain joins TRBV27 and TRBJ2-7; 7 bases are a match to TRBD2. J lost 2 bases, V lost 2 bases, and 3 bases had no gene match. CDR3 length: 14 amino acids. Looked up from germline, CDR1 is MNHEY and CDR2 is SMNVEV (reference sequence). The CDR3 DNA is TGTGCCAGCAGTTTACGGCTAGCGGCCTACGAGCAGTACTTC. Translated: CASSLRLAAYEQYF.

This clonotype appeared a few times. The V gene is TRBV20-1, the J gene TRBJ2-4; D is undetermined. V was shortened by 6 bases and J by 0 bases, with 9 bases between the two germline ends. From germline, CDR1 is DFQATT and CDR2 SNEGSKA (reference sequence). This CDR3 is 13 amino acids long. CDR3 sequence reads: CSAYFLAKNIQYF. The CDR3 DNA sequence: TGCAGTGCCTACTTCCTAGCCAAAAACATTCAGTACTTC.

There are a few counts of this clonotype. This chain links TRBV6-5 with TRBJ2-1, with a possible D match to TRBD1 (5 bases). Germline CDR1 is MNHEY and CDR2 is SVGAGI. The CDR3 has 15 amino acids. Trimming pared 0 bases from V and 9 bases from J, leaving 15 bases between. The CDR3 is CASSYSSLGQGEQFF. The CDR3 DNA reads as TGTGCCAGCAGTTACTCTAGTTTAGGGCAGGGTGAGCAGTTCTTC.

This clonotype was seen a handful of times. This chain joins TRBV25-1 and TRBJ1-2; no clear D gene. This CDR3 spans 14 amino acids. Trimming removed 1 base from V and 3 bases from J, with 9 bases in between. The germline CDR1 and CDR2 sequences are MGHDK and SYGVNS. The CDR3 region is CASSEWERYYGYTF. The CDR3 nucleotides read TGTGCCAGCAGTGAATGGGAACGGTACTATGGCTACACCTTC.

This clonotype was counted a few times. The chain is built from TRBV7-9 and TRBJ2-1; D could derive from TRBD1 or TRBD2 (5 bases each). Trimming shortened V by 5 bases and J by 0 bases, and 8 bases separated the two germline ends. The germline V gene has CDR1 SEHNR and CDR2 FQNEAQ (reference sequence). This CDR3 has 14 residues. CDR3 DNA: TGTGCCAGCAGCACGAGGGGCTCCTACAATGAGCAGTTCTTC. Translated, it gives CASSTRGSYNEQFF.

The genes are TRBV27 and TRBJ2-5; D uncertain. The CDR3 loop spans 15 amino acids. Trimming pared 6 bases from V and 5 bases from J, leaving 19 bases between. Germline V gives CDR1 MNHEY, CDR2 SMNVEV (reference sequence). CDR3 in amino acids: CASSPTLAGSETQYF. CDR3 nucleotides: TGTGCCAGCAGCCCTACACTGGCAGGCAGTGAGACCCAGTACTTC.

V is TRBV12-3 or TRBV12-4 and J is TRBJ1-2, with 9 bases fitting TRBD1. This CDR3 contains 12 residues. J was trimmed by 4 bases and V by 6 bases; bases with no gene match: 0. The CDR3 DNA reads as TGTGCCAGCAGGACAGGGGGCTATGGCTACACCTTC. It codes for CASRTGGYGYTF.

The chain recombines TRBV20-1 with TRBJ2-5; 8 bases are a match to TRBD1. The V and J ends lost 7 bases and 7 bases, in that order; junction bases with no gene match: 26. There are 18 residues in the CDR3. Germline V gene data show CDR1 as DFQATT and CDR2 as SNEGSKA (reference sequence). The CDR3 sequence is CSGNDDRGATYLPGTQYF. CDR3 DNA: TGCAGTGGAAACGACGACAGGGGAGCCACCTATTTACCGGGGACCCAGTACTTC.

This clonotype showed up just once. The chain couples TRBV5-1 to TRBJ2-1; D not resolved. Trimming cost V 0 bases and J 0 bases, with 7 bases left between them. Germline CDR1 reads SGHRS; CDR2 reads YFSETQ. This CDR3 spans 15 amino acids. The CDR3 sequence is CASSLGPLSYNEQFF. The CDR3 DNA reads TGCGCCAGCAGCTTGGGACCGCTCTCCTACAATGAGCAGTTCTTC.

This clonotype was counted a few times. The chain employs TRBV20-1 and TRBJ2-3; tentative D call: TRBD2 (6 bases). Germline V lookup: CDR1 DFQATT, CDR2 SNEGSKA (reference sequence). The CDR3 has 16 amino acids. V lost 6 bases and J lost 4, with 23 bases in between. DNA of the CDR3: TGCAGTGCGCGGGGCAACCCCATTCCGGGCCCAGATACGCAGTATTTT. Encoded protein: CSARGNPIPGPDTQYF.

The V call is TRBV9, the J call TRBJ1-2, with 7 bases lining up with TRBD1. CDR1 SGDLS and CDR2 YYNGEE come from the germline V gene. This CDR3 region has 15 residues. V was pared by 0 bases and J by 0 bases, with 2 bases of the junction left unmatched. CDR3 bases: TGTGCCAGCAGCGTAGGACAGGGCCCTAACTATGGCTACACCTTC. It encodes CASSVGQGPNYGYTF.

This rearrangement joins TRBV6-1 to TRBJ2-3; D is tentatively TRBD1 or TRBD2 (5 bases each). V was cut by 4 bases and J by 4 bases, with 12 bases left in between. Per germline, CDR1 MNHNS and CDR2 SASEGT. The CDR3 length is 14 residues. In DNA, the CDR3 is TGTGCCAGCAGTGTGGGACCCACGCCAGATACGCAGTATTTT. Protein: CASSVGPTPDTQYF.

This clonotype has just one count. This rearrangement joins TRBV7-9 to TRBJ1-2; D unclear. Trimming stripped 5 bases from V and 8 bases from J, with 12 bases between. The CDR3 spans 12 residues. Germline V gene lookup returns CDR1 SEHNR and CDR2 FQNEAQ (reference sequence). The CDR3 sequence is CASSPLTWGYTF. CDR3 DNA: TGTGCCAGCAGCCCGTTGACGTGGGGCTACACCTTC.

In this sample, this clonotype turned up a few times. This chain links TRBV12-3 or TRBV12-4 with TRBJ1-5; 9 positions agree with TRBD1. This CDR3 has 15 residues. V shed 5 bases, J shed 0 bases, and the junction held 2 bases outside the gene matches. This chain's CDR3 is CASSRTGDSNQPQHF. CDR3 DNA: TGTGCCAGCAGTAGGACAGGGGATAGCAATCAGCCCCAGCATTTT.

This clonotype was detected ten times or more. The V gene is TRBV5-1, the J gene TRBJ2-1, with 9 bases aligning to TRBD2. The CDR3 has 18 amino acids. V shed 5 bases and J 0 bases; nucleotides not matched to a gene: 12. Germline lookup yields CDR1 SGHRS and CDR2 YFSETQ. CDR3: CASRPPVSGGSSYNEQFF. CDR3 DNA: TGCGCCAGCAGGCCCCCCGTTAGCGGGGGAAGCTCCTACAATGAGCAGTTCTTC. Based on the CDR3 plus reference TRBV5-1 and TRBJ2-1, the full variable domain is KAGVTQTPRYLIKTRGQQVTLSCSPISGHRSVSWYQQTPGQGLQFLFEYFSETQRNKGNFPGRFSGRQFSNSRSEMNVSTLELGDSALYLCASRPPVSGGSSYNEQFFGPGTRLTVL.